This TCR beta chain was sequenced for a study of T-cell memory formation after mild COVID-19. This clonotype was counted between two and nine times. MiXCR, run by TCRdb on the 5' RACE reads, gives a single entry per CDR3 protein. In the table there are about 340,000 distinct CDR3 sequences, around a fifth of which are singletons. Sequencing was performed on PBMCs or a T cell subset sorted from them (not recorded which). The receptor comes from a man between 18 and 29 years old who had mild COVID-19 (a few samples of this study predate the infection). Cell type and time point are not known.

For the CDR3, the DNA is TGTGCCAGCAGTGCCAGGGAGTCAACCAACTATGGCTACACCTTC. Amino acid sequence: CASSARESTNYGYTF. The V gene is TRBV2, the J gene TRBJ1-2, with D possibly matching TRBD1 (5 bases). CDR3 size: 15 residues. Germline CDR1 and CDR2: SNHLY and FYNNEI. Trimming took 4 bases from V and 2 from J, leaving 14 bases between them.